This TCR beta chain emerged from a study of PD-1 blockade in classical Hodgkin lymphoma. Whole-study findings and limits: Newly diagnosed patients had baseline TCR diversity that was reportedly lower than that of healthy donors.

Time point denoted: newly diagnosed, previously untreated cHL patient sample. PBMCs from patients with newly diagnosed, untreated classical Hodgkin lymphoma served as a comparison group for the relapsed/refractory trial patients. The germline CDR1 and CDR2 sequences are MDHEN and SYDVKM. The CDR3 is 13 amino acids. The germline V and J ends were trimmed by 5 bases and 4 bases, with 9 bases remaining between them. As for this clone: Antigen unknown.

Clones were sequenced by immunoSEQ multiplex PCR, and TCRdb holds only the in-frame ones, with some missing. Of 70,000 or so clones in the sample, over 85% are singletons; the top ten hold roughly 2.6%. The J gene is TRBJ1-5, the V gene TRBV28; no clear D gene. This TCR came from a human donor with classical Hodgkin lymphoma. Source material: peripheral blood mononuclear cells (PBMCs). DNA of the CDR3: TGTGCCAGCAGTATGCTAAATAATCAGCCCCAGCATTTT. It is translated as CASSMLNNQPQHF.